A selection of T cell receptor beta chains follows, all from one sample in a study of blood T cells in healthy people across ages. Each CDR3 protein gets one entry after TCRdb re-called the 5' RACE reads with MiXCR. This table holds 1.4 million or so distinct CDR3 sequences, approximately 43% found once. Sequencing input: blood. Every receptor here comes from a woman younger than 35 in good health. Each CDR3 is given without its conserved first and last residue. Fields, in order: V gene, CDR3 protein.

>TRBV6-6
ASSYPVGSTDTQY
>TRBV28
ASKTGNEKLF
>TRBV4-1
ASSLSDRGNIYEQY
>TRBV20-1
SARDYLAGDGSYEQY
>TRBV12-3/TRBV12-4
ASSLRDLAKNIQY
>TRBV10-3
AISYTGSSYEQY
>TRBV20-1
SARTGARGNQPQH
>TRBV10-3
AISDGGNTEAF
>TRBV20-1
SEDSSGANVLT
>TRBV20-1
SARDRLAGASYNEQF
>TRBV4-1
ASSQVVPGIEAF
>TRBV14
ASSKSSYEQY
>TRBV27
ATKEQGYSPLH
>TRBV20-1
SAAPNRDNQPQH
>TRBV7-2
ASSLETSGGNEQF
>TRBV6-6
ASLRGTGTDTQY
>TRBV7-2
ASSQQLASGNTGELF
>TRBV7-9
ASSLVARATGELF
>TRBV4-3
ASSQDWGAGSYEQY
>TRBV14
ASSQDATSPGELF
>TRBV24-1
ATSDSMRGGAYNEQF
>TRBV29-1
SASGQGTTEAF
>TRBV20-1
SAKGLAGNNEQF
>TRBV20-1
SARDRAFSAF
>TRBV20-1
SARRPSGRNNEQF
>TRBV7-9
ALSQPSRQGGGNEKLF
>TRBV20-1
SAAGTDYNEQF
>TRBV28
ASNSSGPRSEGYT
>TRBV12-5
ASGVDSNYEQY
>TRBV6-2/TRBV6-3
ASRSPGQGYTGELF
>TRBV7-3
ASSSSPAPYNEQF
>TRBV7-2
ASSFASGLHNEQF
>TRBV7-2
ASSLAAASSYEQY
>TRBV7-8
ASSLDRGRGETQY
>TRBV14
ASDKTGTNVLT
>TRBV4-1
ASSQDSGVSNQPQH
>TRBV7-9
ASLTGSYQETQY
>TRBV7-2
ASKWTGGEYYEQY
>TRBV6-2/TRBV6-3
ASSSLGPAAQDTQY
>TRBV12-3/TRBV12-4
ASSLYRGDNSPLH
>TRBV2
ASSVHTSTDTQY
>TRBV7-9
ASSASMGLAWGNIQY
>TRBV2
ASNTGPYGYT
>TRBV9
ASSTLGHEGYT
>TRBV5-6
ASSLNRVTYNEQF
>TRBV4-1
ASSQDPWVQF
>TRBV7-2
ASSLDATNQPQH
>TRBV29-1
SVVGRNTDTQY
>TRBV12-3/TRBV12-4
ASSTAGFSTDTQY
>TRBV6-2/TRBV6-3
ASSYRSSGGTDTQY
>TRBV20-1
SVSGAVGSPLH
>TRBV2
ASNPGGYTYEQY
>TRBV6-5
ASSPRTSGPTYEQY
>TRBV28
ASSLGGQGATNYGYT
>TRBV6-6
ASSQGLYVEQY
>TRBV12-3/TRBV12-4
ASTLGAGSPLH
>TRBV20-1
SARERLGLAKNIQY
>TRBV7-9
ASSDLKDEQF
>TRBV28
ASRIYRGAETQY
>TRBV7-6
TSSTGQGKNEQF